A few counts support the clone carrying this T cell receptor (beta chain). Its specificity is not known. The V end was cut by 3 bases, the J end by 6 bases, with 2 bases between. From germline, CDR1 is LNHNV and CDR2 YYDKDF (reference sequence). The CDR3 spans 11 residues. These data are taken from a study of early T cells in non-severe SARS-CoV-2 infection. As part of library construction, unique molecular identifiers were attached to individual cDNA molecules. TCRdb reprocessed the 5' RACE reads with MiXCR, giving one entry per CDR3 protein. This sample carries about 30,000 distinct CDR3 sequences, approximately 5.4% of them seen once, and the ten largest clones take about 0.85%. Study-wide results and limits: In VDJdb matching, anti-spike CD8 responses were favored while private and CD4 specificities went missing.

The sequence derives from an adult who was a healthcare worker with PCR-confirmed SARS-CoV-2 infection or an uninfected control (not recorded which). The chain combines TRBV15 with TRBJ1-4, with no clear D. Specimen: whole blood. The CDR3 DNA follows: TGTGCCACCAGCAGTCATGAAAAACTGTTTTTT. Translating gives CATSSHEKLFF.